This record concerns one T cell receptor (beta chain) sequence. Its antigen is still unknown. This specimen comes from a study of T cell responses to AZD1222 COVID-19 vaccine. Study-level results: Clonal diversity may have been underestimated, and the donors were mostly white British, with more females than males. The reported proportion of spike-specific TCRs targeting unmutated variant regions was nearly half. At study baseline, merely five or six AZD1222 recipients were seropositive. Without day 14 samples, only post-peak T cell repertoires were studied.

This CDR3 comprises 14 residues. Germline loops: CDR1 MNHEY, CDR2 SVGEGT. Deletions cut 6 bases from V and 7 bases from J, with 19 bases between. Sequencing was performed with immunoSEQ multiplex PCR; in TCRdb, only in-frame clones are kept and a portion is missing. The data contain about 100,000 clones, 88% of them singletons. V and J are TRBV6-2 or TRBV6-3 and TRBJ2-7, with D perhaps TRBD1 or TRBD2 (5 bases each). This specimen consisted of peripheral blood, obtained on day 0 of AZD1222 vaccination. This receptor was identified in an adult in good health. This CDR3 reads CASSPDRSWGEQYF. CDR3 sequence (DNA): TGTGCCAGCAGCCCAGACCGGTCCTGGGGGGAGCAGTACTTC.